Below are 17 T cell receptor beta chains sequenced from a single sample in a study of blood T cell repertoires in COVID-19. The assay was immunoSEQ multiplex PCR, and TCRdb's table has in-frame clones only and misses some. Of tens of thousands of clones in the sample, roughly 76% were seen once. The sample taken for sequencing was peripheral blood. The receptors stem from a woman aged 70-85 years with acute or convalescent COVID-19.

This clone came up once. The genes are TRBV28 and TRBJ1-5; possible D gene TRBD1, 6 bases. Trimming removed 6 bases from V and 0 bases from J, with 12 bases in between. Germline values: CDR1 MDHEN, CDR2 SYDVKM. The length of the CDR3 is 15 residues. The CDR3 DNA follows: TGTGCCAGCAGCCTTGGACAGAGTAGCAATCAGCCCCAGCATTTT. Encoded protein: CASSLGQSSNQPQHF. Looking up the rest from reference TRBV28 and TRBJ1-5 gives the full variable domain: DVKVTQSSRYLVKRTGEKVFLECVQDMDHENMFWYRQDPGLGLRLIYFSYDVKMKEKGDIPEGYSVSREKKERFSLILESASTNQTSMYLCASSLGQSSNQPQHFGDGTRLSIL.

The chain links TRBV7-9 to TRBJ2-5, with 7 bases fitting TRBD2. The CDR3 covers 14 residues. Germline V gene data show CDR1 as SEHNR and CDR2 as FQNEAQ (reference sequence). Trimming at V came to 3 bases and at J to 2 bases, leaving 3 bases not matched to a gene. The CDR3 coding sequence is TGTGCCAGCAGCTTGGGAGGGTTTCAAGAGACCCAGTACTTC. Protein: CASSLGGFQETQYF.

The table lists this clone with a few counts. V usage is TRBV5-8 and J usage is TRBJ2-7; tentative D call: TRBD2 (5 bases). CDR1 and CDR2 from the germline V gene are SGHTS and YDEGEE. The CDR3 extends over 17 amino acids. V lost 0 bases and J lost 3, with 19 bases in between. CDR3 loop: CASSLDVWEKSHYEQYF. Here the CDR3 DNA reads TGTGCCAGCAGCTTGGACGTGTGGGAGAAGAGCCACTACGAGCAGTACTTC.

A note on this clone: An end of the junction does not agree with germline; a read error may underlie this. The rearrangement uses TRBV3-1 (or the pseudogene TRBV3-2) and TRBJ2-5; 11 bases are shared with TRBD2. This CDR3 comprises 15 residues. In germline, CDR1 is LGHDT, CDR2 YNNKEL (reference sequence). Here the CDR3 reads CASSQGTGMTSGIDF. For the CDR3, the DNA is TGTGCCAGCAGCCAAGGGACAGGGATGACTAGCGGGATTGACTTC.

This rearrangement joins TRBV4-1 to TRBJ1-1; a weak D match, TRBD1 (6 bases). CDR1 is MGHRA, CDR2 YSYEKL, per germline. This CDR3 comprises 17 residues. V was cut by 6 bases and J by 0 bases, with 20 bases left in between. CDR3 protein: CASSEGSQGRLNTEAFF. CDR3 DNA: TGCGCCAGCAGTGAAGGGAGTCAGGGGCGTTTGAACACTGAAGCTTTCTTT.

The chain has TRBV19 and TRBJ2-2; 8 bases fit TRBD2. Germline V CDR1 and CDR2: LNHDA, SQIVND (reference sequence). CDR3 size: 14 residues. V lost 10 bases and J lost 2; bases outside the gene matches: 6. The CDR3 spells CATRLAFNTGELFF. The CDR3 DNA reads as TGTGCCACCCGACTAGCGTTTAACACCGGGGAGCTGTTTTTT. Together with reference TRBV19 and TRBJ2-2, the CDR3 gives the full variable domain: DGGITQSPKYLFRKEGQNVTLSCEQNLNHDAMYWYRQDPGQGLRLIYYSQIVNDFQKGDIAEGYSVSREKKESFPLTVTSAQKNPTAFYLCATRLAFNTGELFFGEGSRLTVL.

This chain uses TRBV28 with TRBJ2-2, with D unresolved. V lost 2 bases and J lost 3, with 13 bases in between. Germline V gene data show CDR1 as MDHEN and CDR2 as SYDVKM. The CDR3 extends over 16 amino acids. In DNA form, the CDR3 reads TGTGCCAGCAGTTTACCGACCGGGTTTTACACCGGGGAGCTGTTTTTT. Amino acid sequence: CASSLPTGFYTGELFF.

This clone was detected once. CDR3 DNA sequence: TGTGCCAGCAGGGGGAGGGGTGACGGGGAGCTGTTTTTT. Translated: CASRGRGDGELFF. The chain carries TRBV2 and TRBJ2-2; 7 nucleotides match TRBD2. Germline CDR1 and CDR2: SNHLY and FYNNEI. This CDR3 spans 13 amino acids. The J segment lost 7 bases and the V segment lost 6 bases, leaving 5 bases of the junction unmatched.

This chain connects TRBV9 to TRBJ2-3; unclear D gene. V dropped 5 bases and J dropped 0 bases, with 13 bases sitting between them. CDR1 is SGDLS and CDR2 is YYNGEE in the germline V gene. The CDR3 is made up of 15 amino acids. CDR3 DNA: TGTGCCAGCAGTGAGACTCTATTCAGCACAGATACGCAGTATTTT. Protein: CASSETLFSTDTQYF.

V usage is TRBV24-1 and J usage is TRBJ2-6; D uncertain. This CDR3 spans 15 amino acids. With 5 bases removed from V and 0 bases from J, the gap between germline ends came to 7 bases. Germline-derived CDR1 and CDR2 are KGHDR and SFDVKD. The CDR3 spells CATSARSSGANVLTF. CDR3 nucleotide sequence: TGTGCCACCAGTGCCCGGAGCTCTGGGGCCAACGTCCTGACTTTC.

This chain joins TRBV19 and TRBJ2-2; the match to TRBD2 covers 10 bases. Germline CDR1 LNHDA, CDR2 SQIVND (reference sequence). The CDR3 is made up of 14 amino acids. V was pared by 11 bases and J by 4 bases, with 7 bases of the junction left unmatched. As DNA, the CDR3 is TGTGCCGCAGAGAGCGGGAGGGCCACCGGGGAGCTGTTTTTT. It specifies CAAESGRATGELFF.

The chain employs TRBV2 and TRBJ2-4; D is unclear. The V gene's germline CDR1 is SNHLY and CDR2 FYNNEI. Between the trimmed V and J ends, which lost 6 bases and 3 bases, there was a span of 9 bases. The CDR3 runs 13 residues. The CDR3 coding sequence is TGTGCCAGCAGGGAGTTTGGCAAAAACATTCAGTACTTC. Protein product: CASREFGKNIQYF.

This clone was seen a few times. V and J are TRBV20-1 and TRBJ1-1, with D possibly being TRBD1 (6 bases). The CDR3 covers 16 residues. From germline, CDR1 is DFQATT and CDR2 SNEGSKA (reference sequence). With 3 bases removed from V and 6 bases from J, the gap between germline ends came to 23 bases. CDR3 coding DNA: TGCAGTGCTAGTGACCACGGGACACCTAAACCCCCTGAAGCTTTCTTT. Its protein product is CSASDHGTPKPPEAFF.

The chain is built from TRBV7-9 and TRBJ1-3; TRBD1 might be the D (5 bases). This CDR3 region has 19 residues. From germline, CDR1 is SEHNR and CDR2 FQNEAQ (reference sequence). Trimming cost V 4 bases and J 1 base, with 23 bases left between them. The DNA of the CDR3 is TGTGCCAGCAGCTCCCCTCGTAGGGGTTACGGTTCATCTGGAAACACCATATATTTT. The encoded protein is CASSSPRRGYGSSGNTIYF.

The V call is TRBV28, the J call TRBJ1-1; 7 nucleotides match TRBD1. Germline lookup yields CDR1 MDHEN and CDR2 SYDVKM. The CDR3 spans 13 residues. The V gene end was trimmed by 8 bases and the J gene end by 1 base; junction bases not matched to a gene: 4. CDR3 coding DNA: TGTGCCAGCGATCAGGGGGGGAACACTGAAGCTTTCTTT. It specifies CASDQGGNTEAFF.

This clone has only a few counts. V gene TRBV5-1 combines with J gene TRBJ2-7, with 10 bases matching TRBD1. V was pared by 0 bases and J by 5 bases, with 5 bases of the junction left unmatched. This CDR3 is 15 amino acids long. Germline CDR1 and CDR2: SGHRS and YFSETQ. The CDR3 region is CASSLDGQGVHEQYF. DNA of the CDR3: TGCGCCAGCAGCTTGGATGGACAGGGGGTACACGAGCAGTACTTC.

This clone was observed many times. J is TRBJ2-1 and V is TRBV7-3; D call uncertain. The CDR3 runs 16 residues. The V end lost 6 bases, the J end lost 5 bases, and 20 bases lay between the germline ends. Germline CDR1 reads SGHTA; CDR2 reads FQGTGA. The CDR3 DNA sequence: TGTGCCAGCAGTCGTAGAAAAGGAGCGCGGAACAATGAGCAGTTCTTC. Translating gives CASSRRKGARNNEQFF.